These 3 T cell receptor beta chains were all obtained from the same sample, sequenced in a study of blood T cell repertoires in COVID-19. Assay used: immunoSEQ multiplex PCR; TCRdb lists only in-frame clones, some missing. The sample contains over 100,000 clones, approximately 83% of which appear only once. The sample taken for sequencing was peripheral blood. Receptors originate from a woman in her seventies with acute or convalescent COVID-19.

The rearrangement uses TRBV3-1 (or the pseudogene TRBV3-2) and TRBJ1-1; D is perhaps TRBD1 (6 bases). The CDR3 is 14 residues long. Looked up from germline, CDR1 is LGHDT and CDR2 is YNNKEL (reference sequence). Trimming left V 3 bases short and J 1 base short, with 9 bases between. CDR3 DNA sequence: TGTGCCAGCAGCCAGTTGGGGGCGAACACTGAAGCTTTCTTT. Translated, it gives CASSQLGANTEAFF.

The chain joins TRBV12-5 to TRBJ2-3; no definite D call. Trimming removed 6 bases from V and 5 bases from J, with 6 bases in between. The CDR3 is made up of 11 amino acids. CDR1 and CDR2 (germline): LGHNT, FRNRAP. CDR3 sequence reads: CASGPLDTQYF. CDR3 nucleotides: TGTGCTAGTGGCCCCTTAGATACGCAGTATTTT.

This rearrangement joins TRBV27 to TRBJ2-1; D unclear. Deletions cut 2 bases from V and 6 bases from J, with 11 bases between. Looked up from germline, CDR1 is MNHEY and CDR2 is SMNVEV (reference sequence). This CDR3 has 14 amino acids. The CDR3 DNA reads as TGTGCCAGCAGTTTAGCTAGGCAGCTCAATGAGCAGTTCTTC. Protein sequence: CASSLARQLNEQFF.